The present TCR beta chain was sequenced within a study of T cells in women clearing cervical HPV infection. Study context: Controls gave blood once infection was undetectable; cases at lesion identification.

HPV was found by MY09/MY11 PCR and dot-blot genotyping. CDR1 is SGHRS, CDR2 YFSETQ, per germline. This CDR3 comprises 15 residues. V was pared by 4 bases and J by 2 bases, with 15 bases between. On this clone itself: The read is 3 residues too short to cover the CDR3 end, so that end is filled in from the germline J gene.

Clones were read by immunoSEQ multiplex PCR, and TCRdb kept only the in-frame ones, dropping some. Found here are about 39,000 clones; the top ten clones hold approximately 4.8%. The chain recombines TRBV5-1 with TRBJ1-1; maybe TRBD1 (6 bases). This TCR was sampled from a woman between 18 and 75 years old with a cervical HPV16 infection that either progressed to CIN3+ or cleared (not recorded which). Sample: blood buffy coat. CDR3 residues: CASSPDRPLNTEAFF. CDR3 DNA (partial): TGCGCCAGCAGCCCTGACAGGCCTTTAAACACTGAA.